Below, 20 T cell receptor beta chains from the same sample are listed, as sequenced in a study of human T cells and chemical hapten exposure. TCRdb reanalysed the RACE reads using MiXCR and keeps one entry per CDR3 protein. Seen here are about 260,000 distinct CDR3 sequences, roughly 8.9% observed once, and the top ten hold 2% to 3%. The time point denotes: pre-sensitization, week 0. The sample's treatment: therapeutic diphenylcyclopropenone sensitization with weekly scalp DPC. The sequences come from whole blood, collected in connection with sensitization to the hapten diphenylcyclopropenone (DPC). Every receptor here comes from a woman aged 35 to 49 with alopecia areata. Some clones in this sample may be carry-over from other donors' samples.

This clonotype was detected only a few times. V and J are TRBV7-9 and TRBJ1-6; no clear D gene. CDR3 size: 14 residues. Between the trimmed V and J ends, which lost 0 bases and 7 bases, there was a span of 7 bases. Germline lookup yields CDR1 SEHNR and CDR2 FQNEAQ (reference sequence). CDR3 DNA: TGTGCCAGCAGCTTAGCAGGATTCAATTCACCCCTCCACTTT. Translating gives CASSLAGFNSPLHF.

This clonotype was detected many times. V and J are TRBV18 and TRBJ2-7; TRBD2 matches 8 bases. The length of the CDR3 is 14 residues. The V and J ends lost 0 bases and 4 bases, in that order; junction bases with no gene match: 2. Germline V lookup: CDR1 KGHSH, CDR2 LQKENI. CDR3: CASSPPAGVYEQYF. Written as DNA, the CDR3 is TGTGCCAGCTCACCACCAGCGGGAGTATACGAGCAGTACTTC.

This clonotype showed up many times. The chain is built from TRBV15 and TRBJ1-5; 9 nucleotides align to TRBD1. CDR1 and CDR2 from the germline V gene are LNHNV and YYDKDF (reference sequence). J was trimmed by 3 bases and V by 5 bases; bases with no gene match: 8. CDR3 length: 16 amino acids. The DNA of the CDR3 is TGTGCCACCAGCTCTCCGGGACAGGGACTCAATCAGCCCCAGCATTTT. It is translated as CATSSPGQGLNQPQHF.

There are a few counts of this clonotype. V is TRBV12-3 or TRBV12-4 and J is TRBJ2-7, with TRBD1 matching 9 bases. The junction had 10 bases not matched to a gene; V was cut back by 2 bases and J by 5 bases. CDR3 length: 16 amino acids. CDR3 sequence (DNA): TGTGCCAGCAGTTTAAGAGTGACAGGGGGTATGCACGAGCAGTACTTC. Its protein product is CASSLRVTGGMHEQYF.

J is TRBJ2-7 and V is TRBV28; 7 bases agree with TRBD2. Trimming removed 8 bases from V and 5 bases from J; junction bases left unmatched: 9. This CDR3 has 13 residues. From germline, CDR1 is MDHEN and CDR2 SYDVKM. CDR3 in DNA: TGTGCCAGCGCCTGGGGAGGGATTGACGAGCAGTACTTC. It yields the protein CASAWGGIDEQYF.

The rearrangement links TRBV29-1 to TRBJ2-7, with D possibly matching TRBD1 (5 bases). CDR1 is SQVTM and CDR2 is ANQGSEA in the germline V gene. This CDR3 contains 13 residues. Trimming removed 4 bases at V and 0 bases at J, with 10 bases between. The CDR3 reads CSVGQGYSYEQYF. The CDR3 nucleotides read TGCAGCGTTGGGCAGGGCTACTCCTACGAGCAGTACTTC.

Here the CDR3 DNA reads TGTGCCAGCAGGAAACTAGCGGGAGTCCTTCATACGCAGTATTTT. Its protein product is CASRKLAGVLHTQYF. The chain uses TRBV2 and TRBJ2-3; 11 bases agree with TRBD2. Germline CDR1 SNHLY, CDR2 FYNNEI. V lost 6 bases and J lost 7; bases outside the gene matches: 9. CDR3 size: 15 residues.

There are a few counts of this clonotype. The V gene is TRBV2, the J gene TRBJ2-3, with TRBD1 matching 7 bases. Germline-derived CDR1 and CDR2 are SNHLY and FYNNEI. There are 15 residues in the CDR3. The junction had 13 bases not matched to a gene; V was cut back by 5 bases and J by 8 bases. CDR3 bases: TGTGCCAGCAGTATCCGGGACCCACGGGACAGTACGCAGTATTTT. Residues: CASSIRDPRDSTQYF.

V gene TRBV9 combines with J gene TRBJ2-5; perhaps TRBD1 as D (5 bases). Germline-derived CDR1 and CDR2 are SGDLS and YYNGEE. This CDR3 contains 15 residues. V lost 0 bases, J lost 5 bases, and 14 bases lay in between. The CDR3 region is CASSVEGVNAETQYF. The CDR3 region has the DNA TGTGCCAGCAGCGTAGAAGGGGTTAATGCGGAGACCCAGTACTTC.

This clonotype appeared many times. The V call is TRBV7-2, the J call TRBJ2-2; D remains unclear. The CDR3 length is 14 residues. The germline gives CDR1 SGHTA, CDR2 FQGNSA. The V end lost 3 bases, the J end lost 4 bases, and 9 bases lay between the germline ends. CDR3 in DNA: TGTGCCAGCAGCTTCGACCCCTTCACCGGGGAGCTGTTTTTT. Encoded protein: CASSFDPFTGELFF.

This clonotype was observed at least ten times. The rearrangement links TRBV6-2 or TRBV6-3 to TRBJ2-6; D remains ambiguous. The CDR3 consists of 14 residues. CDR1 and CDR2 from the germline V gene are MNHEY and SVGEGT. The V end was cut by 8 bases, the J end by 2 bases, with 10 bases between. The chain's CDR3 is CASCFFPGANVLTF. The CDR3 DNA reads as TGTGCCAGCTGCTTCTTCCCTGGGGCCAACGTCCTGACTTTC.

This clonotype was recorded a few times. This chain uses TRBV12-3 or TRBV12-4 with TRBJ2-7; 8 positions match TRBD1. Trimming took 4 bases from V and 7 from J; bases not matched to a gene: 18. This CDR3 region has 17 residues. CDR3 loop: CASSSGTGYSTIFEQYF. CDR3 bases: TGTGCCAGCAGTTCAGGGACAGGTTATTCTACGATTTTTGAGCAGTACTTC.

This clonotype was seen repeatedly, ten times or more. CDR3 protein: CASSLSNLDTQYF. The CDR3, as DNA: TGTGCCAGCAGCCTCTCAAACTTGGATACGCAGTATTTT. V is TRBV7-2 and J is TRBJ2-3; D is ambiguous. V lost 5 bases to trimming and J lost 6 bases, with 12 bases between them. Looked up from germline, CDR1 is SGHTA and CDR2 is FQGNSA. CDR3 size: 13 residues.

The gene calls are TRBV21-1 and TRBJ2-7. TRBV21-1 is shown as a pseudogene. CDR3 length: 15 residues. The CDR3 nucleotides read TGTGCCAGCAGCAAAGATTGTGGGAGCTCCTACGAGCAGTACTTC. This codes for CASSKDCGSSYEQYF.

The chain carries TRBV12-3 or TRBV12-4 and TRBJ1-1; 9 bases agree with TRBD1. This CDR3 spans 14 amino acids. V lost 6 bases and J lost 5; bases outside the gene matches: 7. This CDR3 is CASSLQGAETEAFF. The CDR3 nucleotides read TGTGCCAGCAGCCTACAGGGGGCGGAAACTGAAGCTTTCTTT.

This clonotype showed up just a few times. The chain links TRBV27 to TRBJ2-7, with D perhaps matching TRBD2 (6 bases). CDR1 is MNHEY and CDR2 is SMNVEV in the germline V gene (reference sequence). V lost 3 bases and J 4 bases, leaving 10 bases between the germline ends. The CDR3 loop spans 13 amino acids. The CDR3 protein is CASSFREPYEQYF. The CDR3 nucleotides are TGTGCCAGCAGTTTTCGGGAGCCATACGAGCAGTACTTC.

The chain links TRBV3-1 to TRBJ1-1; D not certain. Per the germline V gene, CDR1 is LGHDT and CDR2 is YNNKEL (reference sequence). Trimming took off 1 base at V and 3 bases at J, with 12 bases between the two ends. This CDR3 is 15 amino acids long. The CDR3 here is CASSQGIRGYTEAFF. The DNA of the CDR3 is TGTGCCAGCAGCCAAGGTATCCGAGGGTACACTGAAGCTTTCTTT.

Of note for this clonotype: An end of the junction differs from the germline gene, which may be a read error. V is TRBV12-3 or TRBV12-4 and J is TRBJ2-1; TRBD1 or TRBD2 may be the D gene (6 bases each). The CDR3 is made up of 14 amino acids. In DNA, the CDR3 is TGTGCCAGCAGCTTAGGGGGGATCACGGATGAGCAGTTCTTC. Translation: CASSLGGITDEQFF.

The genes are TRBV11-2 and TRBJ2-2; D is uncertain. Trimming took off 2 bases at V and 1 base at J, with 8 bases between the two ends. Germline CDR1 and CDR2: SGHAT and FQNNGV. The CDR3 covers 15 residues. The CDR3 nucleotides are TGTGCCAGCAGCTTACCCGGTGAGAACACCGGGGAGCTGTTTTTT. It encodes CASSLPGENTGELFF.

This clonotype has more than one count but fewer than ten. The rearrangement uses TRBV14 and TRBJ2-1, with 9 bases matching TRBD2. Germline trimming cut 4 bases from V and 5 bases from J; bases unmatched to any gene: 9. There are 16 residues in the CDR3. Germline V lookup: CDR1 SGHDN, CDR2 FVKESK. The CDR3 loop reads CASSRLASGNNNEQFF. DNA of the CDR3: TGTGCCAGCAGCCGTCTTGCTAGCGGGAATAACAATGAGCAGTTCTTC.